The 17 T cell receptor beta chains below all came from one sample that was sequenced in a study of T cells in Graves' hyperthyroidism and ophthalmopathy. Amplification of TCR beta CDR3 regions was performed using RNA transcripts as template. The TCR CDR3 first-round RT-PCR relied on the HTBI primer set. MiXCR, applied by TCRdb to the multiplex PCR reads, yields one record per CDR3 protein. The sample records about 480,000 distinct CDR3 sequences, approximately 25% being singletons. Sequenced material: blood. These receptor sequences come from a woman in her twenties or thirties with Graves' ophthalmopathy.

This clonotype came up many times. This chain joins TRBV7-8 and TRBJ2-3, with D perhaps matching TRBD2 (5 bases). The CDR3 contains 13 residues. Germline assignment: CDR1 SGHVS and CDR2 FQNEAQ. The V end lost 5 bases, the J end lost 4 bases, and 10 bases lay between the germline ends. The CDR3 region is CASSPKRSDTQYF. The CDR3 region has the DNA TGTGCCAGCAGCCCAAAGCGGTCAGATACGCAGTATTTT.

At least ten counts were recorded for this clonotype. The chain links TRBV20-1 to TRBJ2-5; a weak D match, TRBD2 (5 bases). This CDR3 is 11 amino acids long. Germline CDR1 reads DFQATT; CDR2 reads SNEGSKA (reference sequence). V lost 6 bases and J 4 bases, leaving 9 bases between the germline ends. The CDR3 coding sequence is TGCAGTGCCTGGACTGTAGAGACCCAGTACTTC. Protein: CSAWTVETQYF.

This clonotype has a count of ten or more. V and J are TRBV18 and TRBJ1-5; unclear D gene. Germline CDR1 and CDR2: KGHSH and LQKENI. V was cut by 2 bases and J by 2 bases, with 7 bases left in between. The CDR3 extends over 14 amino acids. CDR3 bases: TGTGCCAGCTCACCAGGGAACCGCAATCAGCCCCAGCATTTT. Translation: CASSPGNRNQPQHF.

This clonotype appeared many times. The chain has TRBV12-3 or TRBV12-4 and TRBJ1-2; D perhaps matches TRBD1 (6 bases). The CDR3 spans 14 residues. V was cut by 6 bases and J by 4 bases, with 15 bases left in between. The CDR3 loop reads CASSPGVSGYGYTF. The CDR3 DNA sequence: TGTGCCAGCAGCCCAGGGGTTTCTGGCTATGGCTACACCTTC.

Many counts were recorded for this clonotype. This rearrangement joins TRBV2 to TRBJ2-5; 11 positions match TRBD2. V dropped 10 bases and J dropped 2; count of bases not matched to a gene: 6. Germline CDR1 is SNHLY and CDR2 is FYNNEI. CDR3 length: 14 amino acids. CDR3 loop: CATSSGGKQETQYF. CDR3 sequence (DNA): TGTGCCACCTCTAGCGGGGGGAAGCAAGAGACCCAGTACTTC.

This sequence joins TRBV12-3 or TRBV12-4 and TRBJ1-1, with D possibly TRBD1 on 6 matching bases. This CDR3 region has 13 residues. Between the trimmed V and J ends, which lost 4 bases and 3 bases, there was a span of 9 bases. The CDR3 loop reads CASSYGQYTEAFF. Here the CDR3 DNA reads TGTGCCAGCAGTTATGGACAGTACACTGAAGCTTTCTTT.

The sample holds many counts of this clonotype. The chain recombines TRBV15 with TRBJ1-3; no clear D gene. This CDR3 has 13 residues. CDR1 LNHNV and CDR2 YYDKDF come from the germline V gene (reference sequence). V was pared by 0 bases and J by 2 bases, with 2 bases between. This CDR3 is CATSRDPGNTIYF. For the CDR3, the DNA is TGTGCCACCAGCAGAGATCCTGGAAACACCATATATTTT.

This clonotype was seen repeatedly, ten times or more. The J gene is TRBJ2-5, the V gene TRBV11-2; D tentatively fits TRBD1 or TRBD2 (5 bases each). The CDR3 totals 15 residues. From germline, CDR1 is SGHAT and CDR2 FQNNGV. Trimming took off 5 bases at V and 1 base at J, with 14 bases between the two ends. CDR3 sequence: CASSTRDVPQETQYF. The CDR3 coding sequence is TGTGCCAGCAGCACCCGGGACGTCCCCCAAGAGACCCAGTACTTC.

This clonotype came up a few times. The chain carries TRBV25-1 and TRBJ2-7, with TRBD2 identical over 7 bases. Germline CDR1 is MGHDK and CDR2 is SYGVNS. This CDR3 has 15 amino acids. J was trimmed by 4 bases and V by 5 bases; bases with no gene match: 11. The CDR3 is CASSPRGGEKYEQYF. The DNA for the CDR3 is TGTGCCAGCAGTCCCCGTGGGGGGGAGAAATACGAGCAGTACTTC.

In this sample, this clonotype turned up many times. The chain recombines TRBV12-5 with TRBJ1-2; perhaps TRBD1 as D (6 bases). The V end lost 1 base, the J end lost 7 bases, and 10 bases lay between the germline ends. Germline V gene data show CDR1 as LGHNT and CDR2 as FRNRAP. The CDR3 spans 13 residues. The CDR3 DNA reads as TGTGCTAGTGGTTTGGCAGGGGTCGCTGGCTACACCTTC. It encodes CASGLAGVAGYTF.

The chain couples TRBV28 to TRBJ1-2, with 9 bases lining up with TRBD1. Germline V gene data show CDR1 as MDHEN and CDR2 as SYDVKM. With V trimmed by 7 bases and J by 2 bases, 14 bases remained unmatched. This CDR3 region has 17 residues. This chain's CDR3 is CASKIAGTGRSNYGYTF. The CDR3 nucleotides read TGTGCCAGCAAGATCGCAGGGACAGGGCGGTCGAACTATGGCTACACCTTC.

The rearrangement joins TRBV28 to TRBJ2-7; unclear D gene. CDR1 and CDR2 (germline): MDHEN, SYDVKM. The germline V and J ends were trimmed by 2 bases and 2 bases, with 10 bases remaining between them. There are 14 residues in the CDR3. The CDR3 region is CASSLGWLAYEQYF. The CDR3 DNA is TGTGCCAGCAGTTTAGGCTGGCTGGCCTACGAGCAGTACTTC.

This clonotype was observed at least ten times. This chain links TRBV6-2 or TRBV6-3 with TRBJ2-2, with 10 bases that match TRBD2. The CDR3 loop spans 15 amino acids. The germline V gene has CDR1 MNHEY and CDR2 SVGEGT. The trim removed 2 bases at V and 5 bases at J, leaving 2 bases unmatched. The CDR3 DNA follows: TGTGCCAGCAGTTACCTAGCGGGGGATACCGGGGAGCTGTTTTTT. Translated, it gives CASSYLAGDTGELFF.

This clonotype was seen ten or more times. The chain couples TRBV27 to TRBJ1-5, with D perhaps matching TRBD1 (6 bases). Between the trimmed V and J ends, which lost 2 bases and 6 bases, there was a span of 17 bases. The CDR3 has 16 amino acids. Germline values: CDR1 MNHEY, CDR2 SMNVEV (reference sequence). The CDR3 sequence: CASSLLGQLNFQPQHF. The CDR3 nucleotides read TGTGCCAGCAGTTTACTGGGACAACTCAACTTTCAGCCCCAGCATTTT.

This rearrangement joins TRBV4-1 to TRBJ1-2; 11 nucleotides line up with TRBD1. The CDR3 has 15 residues. Germline-derived CDR1 and CDR2 are MGHRA and YSYEKL. V was clipped by 1 base and J by 8 bases; unmatched bases: 6. CDR3 nucleotide sequence: TGCGCCAGCAGCCAAGTTCTTCGGACAGGGGGCGGCTACACCTTC. Encoded protein: CASSQVLRTGGGYTF.

The chain carries TRBV6-1 and TRBJ1-1, with D perhaps TRBD1 (5 bases). CDR3 length equals 14 residues. Germline assignment: CDR1 MNHNS and CDR2 SASEGT. V lost 2 bases to trimming and J lost 3 bases, with 10 bases between them. This CDR3 reads CASSEYGGDTEAFF. The CDR3 DNA is TGTGCCAGCAGTGAATACGGGGGTGACACTGAAGCTTTCTTT.

There are many counts of this clonotype. This rearrangement joins TRBV25-1 to TRBJ1-2, with D perhaps matching TRBD1 (6 bases). The CDR3 is made up of 13 amino acids. Between the trimmed V and J ends, which lost 7 bases and 6 bases, there was a span of 15 bases. CDR1 MGHDK and CDR2 SYGVNS come from the germline V gene. The CDR3 DNA follows: TGTGCCAGCATGTCTGGACAGCCTAATGGCTACACCTTC. As protein: CASMSGQPNGYTF.